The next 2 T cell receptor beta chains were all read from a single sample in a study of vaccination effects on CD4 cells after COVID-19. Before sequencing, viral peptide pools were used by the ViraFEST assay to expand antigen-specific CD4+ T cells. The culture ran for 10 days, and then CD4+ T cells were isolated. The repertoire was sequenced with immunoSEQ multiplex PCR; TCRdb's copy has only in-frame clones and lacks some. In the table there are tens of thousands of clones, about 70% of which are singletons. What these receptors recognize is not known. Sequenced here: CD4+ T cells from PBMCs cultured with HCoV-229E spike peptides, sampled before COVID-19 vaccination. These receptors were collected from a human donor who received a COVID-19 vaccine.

In DNA, the CDR3 is TGTGCCAGCAGTGAGGGGCCTGGAAACACCATATATTTT. This gives the protein CASSEGPGNTIYF. V gene TRBV2 combines with J gene TRBJ1-3; D perhaps matches TRBD1 (5 bases). The ends were cut back, 3 bases at V and 2 bases at J, with 5 bases in the middle. Germline V lookup: CDR1 SNHLY, CDR2 FYNNEI. CDR3 length: 13 residues.

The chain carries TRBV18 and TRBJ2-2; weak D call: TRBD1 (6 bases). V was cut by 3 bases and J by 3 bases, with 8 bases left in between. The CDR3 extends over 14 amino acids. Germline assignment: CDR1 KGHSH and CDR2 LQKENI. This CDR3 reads CASSPGQDTGELFF. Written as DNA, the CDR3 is TGTGCCAGCTCACCGGGACAAGACACCGGGGAGCTGTTTTTT.